A selection of T cell receptor beta chains follows, all from one sample in a study of blood T cell repertoires in COVID-19. Using immunoSEQ multiplex PCR, the repertoire was profiled, and TCRdb retains in-frame clones only, with some absent. The sample lists around 150,000 clones, approximately 88% seen once, with roughly 10% in the top ten. Input material: peripheral blood. The receptors shown here come from a man aged 55 to 70 with active or convalescent COVID-19. Each CDR3 is given without its conserved first and last residue.

length	J	V	CDR3
12	TRBJ1-1	TRBV6-5	ASSTQTGPTEAF
15	TRBJ1-1	TRBV19	ASSTPGQGLSNTEAF
12	TRBJ2-7	TRBV5-1	ASSFSKGSDEQY
14	TRBJ1-2	TRBV27	ASSLAAGQGNYGYT
11	TRBJ2-5	TRBV28	ARWSNIRETQY
13	TRBJ2-7	TRBV6-6	ASISTSGVSYEQY
12	TRBJ2-1	TRBV27	ASSFNRGGDEQF
13	TRBJ2-7	TRBV5-1	ASKLASGSWYEQY
12	TRBJ1-1	TRBV6-1	ASSEDGRDTEAF
11	TRBJ2-7	TRBV12-3/TRBV12-4	ASSPGQSYEQY
11	TRBJ2-7	TRBV11-2	ASSLMTASEQY
12	TRBJ1-6	TRBV18	ASSPPFGGNRLH
16	TRBJ2-7	TRBV4-3	ASSQEGALAGAAYEQY
11	TRBJ2-2	TRBV29-1	SVTGVRTGELF
14	TRBJ2-3	TRBV19	ASSILFGGSTDTQY
12	TRBJ1-5	TRBV19	ASSWAQLNQPQH
13	TRBJ1-2	TRBV28	ASTLLAGGGYGYT
9	TRBJ1-2	TRBV7-9	ASSLVTGGT
14	TRBJ2-7	TRBV19	ASSSLAGAHRDEQY
13	TRBJ1-2	TRBV5-1	ASSSPGQGLYGYT
13	TRBJ2-7	TRBV7-2	ASSWLAGSSYEQY